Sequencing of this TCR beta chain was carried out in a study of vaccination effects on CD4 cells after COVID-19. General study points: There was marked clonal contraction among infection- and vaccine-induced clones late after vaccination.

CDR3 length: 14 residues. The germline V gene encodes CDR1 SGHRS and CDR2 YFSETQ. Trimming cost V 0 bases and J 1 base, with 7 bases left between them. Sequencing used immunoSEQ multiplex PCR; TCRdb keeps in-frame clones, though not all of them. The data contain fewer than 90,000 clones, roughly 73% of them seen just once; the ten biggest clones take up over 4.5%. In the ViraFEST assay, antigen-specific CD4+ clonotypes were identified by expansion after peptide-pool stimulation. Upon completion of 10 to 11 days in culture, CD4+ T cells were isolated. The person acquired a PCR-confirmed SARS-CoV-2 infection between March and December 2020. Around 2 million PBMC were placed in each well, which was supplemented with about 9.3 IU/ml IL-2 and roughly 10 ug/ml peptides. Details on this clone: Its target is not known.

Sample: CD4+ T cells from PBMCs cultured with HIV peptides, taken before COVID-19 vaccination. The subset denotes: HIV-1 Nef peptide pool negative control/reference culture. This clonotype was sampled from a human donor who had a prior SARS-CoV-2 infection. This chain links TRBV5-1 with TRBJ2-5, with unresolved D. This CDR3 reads CASSLGIPQETQYF. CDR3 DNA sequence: TGCGCCAGCAGCTTGGGAATCCCCCAAGAGACCCAGTACTTC.